This entry features one TCR beta chain sequence. The record originates from a study of blood T cell repertoires in COVID-19. The method was immunoSEQ multiplex PCR; TCRdb's version includes in-frame clones alone and lacks a portion of them. The sample shows about 210,000 clones, about 86% of them seen only once. The germline V gene has CDR1 MNHEY and CDR2 SMNVEV (reference sequence). This CDR3 is 15 amino acids long. V lost 1 base and J 2 bases, leaving 12 bases between the germline ends. Material for sequencing was PBMCs or T cells enriched from blood (not recorded which). The chain is built from TRBV27 and TRBJ2-7; weak D call: TRBD2 (6 bases). The sequence was collected from a woman in her 40s with acute COVID-19. This CDR3 reads CASSLYQGLAYEQYF. The CDR3 bases are TGTGCCAGCAGTTTATATCAGGGACTGGCCTACGAGCAGTACTTC.